This entry is about one TCR beta chain. The target antigen is unknown. Two oligonucleotides, mixed equimolar, formed the beta constant-region primer covering TRBC1 and TRBC2. A 12-nucleotide UMI and the SP2 primer were added to the cDNA 3' end by oligonucleotide ligation. TCRdb redid the calling of the UMI-ligation and nested PCR reads with MiXCR, one entry per CDR3 protein. The repertoire has about 150,000 distinct CDR3 sequences, about 18% of them found once; the top ten carry about 0.15%. The record originates from a study of naive and memory T cell subsets. From the second PCR step, alpha and beta chains were amplified apart. The CDR3 covers 15 residues. Study-wide results and caveats: From naive to CM, EM and EMRA, diversity decreased and Gini increased.

This receptor was taken from a human donor in good health. Material: naive CD4+ T cells from blood. The V and J genes are TRBV21-1 and TRBJ2-2; the table's TRBD1 call for D was not verified on the DNA. TRBV21-1 is designated a pseudogene. CDR3 loop: CASSISGQGHGELFF. Written as DNA, the CDR3 is TGTGCCAGCAGCATCTCGGGACAGGGGCACGGGGAGCTGTTTTTT.